This record looks at one TCR beta chain sequence and its context. Using immunoSEQ multiplex PCR, the repertoire was profiled, and TCRdb retains in-frame clones only, with some absent. Of roughly 89,000 clones in the sample, 85% to 95% were seen once. The data originate from a study of T cell changes during pregnancy in multiple sclerosis. This CDR3 is 15 amino acids long. The ends were cut back, 5 bases at V and 3 bases at J, with 14 bases in the middle. CDR1 is SGHNT, CDR2 YENEEA, per germline. The clonotype comes from a female donor with multiple sclerosis, enrolled in a pregnancy study. Sample: peripheral blood, taken in the first trimester of pregnancy. The chain links TRBV11-3 to TRBJ2-1; D not resolved. The CDR3 DNA reads TGTGCCAGCAGCCGTTTGGCAGGCAGCTACAATGAGCAGTTCTTC. Translation gives CASSRLAGSYNEQFF.